The 24 T cell receptor beta chains given below trace back to one sample, sequenced in a study of T cell responses to AZD1222 COVID-19 vaccine. Generated by immunoSEQ multiplex PCR, the TCRdb table keeps only in-frame clones and is missing some. This repertoire shows 140,000 or so clones, 85% to 95% found once; its top ten account for approximately 12%. Material: peripheral blood, obtained after recovery from COVID-19. Every receptor here comes from an adult who had recovered from COVID-19.

The chain employs TRBV6-1 and TRBJ1-1, with D possibly matching TRBD1 (6 bases). The CDR3 is 13 residues long. The germline V and J ends were trimmed by 0 bases and 11 bases, with 13 bases remaining between them. CDR1 MNHNS and CDR2 SASEGT come from the germline V gene. The CDR3 DNA reads TGTGCCAGCAGTGAAGCGAGGGACATGTCCGCTTTCTTT. Translated, it gives CASSEARDMSAFF.

V is TRBV7-6 and J is TRBJ2-2; 9 nucleotides agree with TRBD1. Unmatched junction bases numbered 22, after V lost 4 bases and J lost 4 bases. Germline loops: CDR1 SGHVS, CDR2 FNYEAQ. The length of the CDR3 is 21 residues. CDR3 sequence reads: CASSSGFAAGTQGAITGELFF. In DNA form, the CDR3 reads TGTGCCAGCAGCTCCGGGTTCGCTGCGGGGACACAGGGGGCCATCACCGGGGAGCTGTTTTTT.

The CDR3 protein is CSALRDSHVYF. DNA for the CDR3: TGCAGTGCGCTCAGGGACTCCCACGTATATTTT. The rearrangement joins TRBV20-1 to TRBJ1-3, with TRBD1 as a possible D gene (5 bases). Trimming stripped 6 bases from V and 14 bases from J, with 17 bases between. Germline V gene data show CDR1 as DFQATT and CDR2 as SNEGSKA (reference sequence). This CDR3 region has 11 residues.

V usage is TRBV19 and J usage is TRBJ2-7, with TRBD2 identical over 9 bases. The CDR3 consists of 14 residues. V gave up 1 base and J gave up 3 bases; unmatched junction bases: 1. The V gene's germline CDR1 is LNHDA and CDR2 SQIVND (reference sequence). The CDR3 region is CASSIVAGVYEQYF. The CDR3 nucleotides are TGTGCCAGTAGTATAGTAGCGGGAGTCTACGAGCAGTACTTC.

The chain employs TRBV5-1 and TRBJ1-1, with 7 positions matching TRBD1. The ends lost 4 bases at V and 1 base at J; junction bases unmatched: 4. Per germline, CDR1 SGHRS and CDR2 YFSETQ. This CDR3 region has 14 residues. The chain's CDR3 is CASSEGQTNTEAFF. Here the CDR3 DNA reads TGCGCCAGCAGCGAGGGACAGACGAACACTGAAGCTTTCTTT.

The chain links TRBV19 to TRBJ2-5, with a weak D call TRBD2 (6 bases). The CDR3 loop spans 13 amino acids. Germline CDR1 reads LNHDA; CDR2 reads SQIVND (reference sequence). V was trimmed by 7 bases and J by 9 bases, leaving 18 bases between them. The CDR3 region is CASTFAEGRPQYF. The DNA of the CDR3 is TGTGCCAGTACATTTGCGGAGGGCCGGCCCCAGTACTTC.

The chain couples TRBV4-1 to TRBJ2-3; the D gene is possibly TRBD1 (5 bases). V shed 0 bases and J shed 3 bases, with 7 bases lying between them. This CDR3 has 14 amino acids. Germline CDR1 reads MGHRA; CDR2 reads YSYEKL. Here the CDR3 reads CASSQEAGTDTQYF. CDR3 sequence (DNA): TGCGCCAGCAGCCAAGAGGCAGGGACAGATACGCAGTATTTT.

The chain joins TRBV27 to TRBJ1-1; the D is unclear. The CDR3 loop spans 13 amino acids. V was trimmed by 8 bases and J by 2 bases, leaving 12 bases between them. The germline V gene has CDR1 MNHEY and CDR2 SMNVEV (reference sequence). The CDR3 DNA reads as TGTGCCAGCGGGGAAAGGGATAACACTGAAGCTTTCTTT. Its protein is CASGERDNTEAFF.

The chain couples TRBV6-5 to TRBJ1-2, with 11 bases aligning to TRBD1. Trimming cost V 5 bases and J 4 bases; bases outside gene matches: 3. CDR1 and CDR2 (germline): MNHEY, SVGAGI. This CDR3 spans 14 amino acids. CDR3 in DNA: TGTGCCAGCAGTCAGGACAGGGGGCCCTATGGCTACACCTTC. Translation: CASSQDRGPYGYTF.

J is TRBJ1-5 and V is TRBV27; 7 bases are a match to TRBD1. CDR1 MNHEY and CDR2 SMNVEV come from the germline V gene (reference sequence). V was clipped by 0 bases and J by 4 bases; unmatched bases: 6. This CDR3 has 16 amino acids. The CDR3 DNA reads as TGTGCCAGCAGTTTATCAGGCCAGGGGGGGAATCAGCCCCAGCATTTT. It codes for CASSLSGQGGNQPQHF.

The chain links TRBV29-1 to TRBJ2-7; maybe TRBD1 (5 bases). Trimming took 4 bases from V and 1 from J, leaving 5 bases between them. Germline lookup yields CDR1 SQVTM and CDR2 ANQGSEA. CDR3 size: 11 residues. CDR3 protein: CSVGQSYEQYF. The CDR3 coding sequence is TGCAGCGTTGGACAGTCCTACGAGCAGTACTTC.

This chain joins TRBV2 and TRBJ1-5; perhaps TRBD1 as D (6 bases). Per germline, CDR1 SNHLY and CDR2 FYNNEI. CDR3 length: 16 residues. V was cut by 4 bases and J by 4 bases, with 17 bases left in between. The DNA of the CDR3 is TGTGCCAGCAGTGGCCCCCCTGGGGGGCCGAATCAGCCCCAGCATTTT. Its translation is CASSGPPGGPNQPQHF.

The chain joins TRBV7-9 to TRBJ1-5; D unresolved. Trimming shortened V by 1 base and J by 4 bases, and 14 bases separated the two germline ends. Per the germline V gene, CDR1 is SEHNR and CDR2 is FQNEAQ (reference sequence). The CDR3 totals 16 residues. The CDR3 sequence is CASSLERLGGNQPQHF. The DNA of the CDR3 is TGTGCCAGCAGCTTAGAGCGGTTGGGAGGGAATCAGCCCCAGCATTTT.

The chain carries TRBV29-1 and TRBJ1-1; 7 bases are a match to TRBD1. The germline V gene encodes CDR1 SQVTM and CDR2 ANQGSEA. Losses at the gene ends were 6 bases for V and 1 base for J; bases not matched to a gene: 2. This CDR3 is 12 amino acids long. The CDR3 spells CSVRTGNTEAFF. Here the CDR3 DNA reads TGCAGCGTGCGGACAGGGAACACTGAAGCTTTCTTT.

V is TRBV5-5 and J is TRBJ2-1, with 8 positions matching TRBD2. Germline V gene data show CDR1 as SGHKS and CDR2 as YYEKEE (reference sequence). J gave up 4 bases and V 2 bases, and 5 bases lay outside the gene matches. The CDR3 runs to 15 residues. CDR3 loop: CASSFFSGKYNEQFF. The CDR3 region has the DNA TGTGCCAGCAGCTTTTTTAGCGGGAAATACAATGAGCAGTTCTTC.

CDR3 sequence reads: CASRVGEGTEAFF. DNA for the CDR3: TGTGCCAGCAGGGTAGGGGAGGGGACTGAAGCTTTCTTT. The chain couples TRBV6-5 to TRBJ1-1, with a tentative D call TRBD1 (5 bases). The CDR3 extends over 13 amino acids. CDR1 MNHEY and CDR2 SVGAGI come from the germline V gene. V dropped 6 bases and J dropped 5 bases, with 13 bases sitting between them.

The chain recombines TRBV7-9 with TRBJ1-4; 7 positions agree with TRBD1. The CDR3 is made up of 15 amino acids. Per germline, CDR1 SEHNR and CDR2 FQNEAQ (reference sequence). V was clipped by 5 bases and J by 7 bases; unmatched bases: 10. CDR3 bases: TGTGCCAGCAGCCCGAGCCGGACAGGAGGTGAAAAACTGTTTTTT. Protein: CASSPSRTGGEKLFF. The full variable domain, rest sourced from reference TRBV7-9 and TRBJ1-4, is DTGVSQNPRHKITKRGQNVTFRCDPISEHNRLYWYRQTLGQGPEFLTYFQNEAQLEKSRLLSDRFSAERPKGSFSTLEIQRTEQGDSAMYLCASSPSRTGGEKLFFGSGTQLSVL.

The chain uses TRBV28 and TRBJ2-2, with D perhaps TRBD1 (6 bases). Trimming shortened V by 7 bases and J by 3 bases, and 15 bases separated the two germline ends. Germline-derived CDR1 and CDR2 are MDHEN and SYDVKM. CDR3 length equals 15 residues. The CDR3 nucleotides are TGTGCCAGCAACTCCCAGGGACACTACACCGGGGAGCTGTTTTTT. It specifies CASNSQGHYTGELFF.

The chain carries TRBV5-1 and TRBJ1-3; D not resolved. Germline-derived CDR1 and CDR2 are SGHRS and YFSETQ. V was cut by 0 bases and J by 0 bases, with 16 bases left in between. CDR3 length: 18 residues. CDR3 in amino acids: CASSLGLPSYHSGNTIYF. In DNA form, the CDR3 reads TGCGCCAGCAGCTTGGGACTCCCTAGTTATCACTCTGGAAACACCATATATTTT.

The V gene is TRBV27, the J gene TRBJ2-3, with 9 bases that match TRBD1. The germline CDR1 and CDR2 sequences are MNHEY and SMNVEV (reference sequence). There are 15 residues in the CDR3. The V gene end was trimmed by 6 bases and the J gene end by 4 bases; junction bases not matched to a gene: 8. The CDR3 protein is CASSPRDRVSDTQYF. CDR3 bases: TGTGCCAGCAGCCCCCGGGACAGGGTATCAGATACGCAGTATTTT.

The chain couples TRBV5-1 to TRBJ1-2, with 8 bases that match TRBD1. This CDR3 has 15 residues. J was trimmed by 8 bases and V by 1 base; bases with no gene match: 10. CDR1 SGHRS and CDR2 YFSETQ come from the germline V gene. CDR3 amino acids: CASSLSGTGQGGYTF. The CDR3 nucleotides are TGCGCCAGCAGCTTGTCCGGGACAGGTCAAGGAGGCTACACCTTC.

The chain is built from TRBV27 and TRBJ1-2, with D tentatively TRBD1 (5 bases). Trimming left V 4 bases short and J 3 bases short, with 15 bases between. The CDR3 loop spans 15 amino acids. CDR1 and CDR2 from the germline V gene are MNHEY and SMNVEV (reference sequence). The CDR3 loop is CASSSYRGADYGYTF. DNA for the CDR3: TGTGCCAGCAGTTCCTATAGAGGGGCCGACTATGGCTACACCTTC.

The genes are TRBV5-4 and TRBJ2-7; TRBD2 might be the D (5 bases). This CDR3 region has 12 residues. The germline CDR1 and CDR2 sequences are SGHNT and YYREEE (reference sequence). V lost 4 bases, J lost 5 bases, and 10 bases lay in between. CDR3 protein: CASSPDGDEQYF. CDR3 coding DNA: TGTGCCAGCAGCCCAGACGGGGACGAGCAGTACTTC.

This clone appeared a single time. This chain joins TRBV5-1 and TRBJ2-7; possible D gene TRBD1, 5 bases. V lost 0 bases, J lost 2 bases, and 9 bases lay in between. The CDR3 consists of 14 residues. Germline-derived CDR1 and CDR2 are SGHRS and YFSETQ. CDR3 nucleotides: TGCGCCAGCAGCTTGGAACAGGACCCCTACGAGCAGTACTTC. Its translation is CASSLEQDPYEQYF. The whole variable domain, remainder taken from reference TRBV5-1 and TRBJ2-7, is KAGVTQTPRYLIKTRGQQVTLSCSPISGHRSVSWYQQTPGQGLQFLFEYFSETQRNKGNFPGRFSGRQFSNSRSEMNVSTLELGDSALYLCASSLEQDPYEQYFGPGTRLTVT.